This TCR beta chain emerged from a study of blood T cell repertoires in COVID-19 (dated by TCRdb to the early 2020s). Notes on the research overall: Samples from collaborators originated in the United States, Italy and Spain and spanned both the acute and convalescent phases of COVID-19. Nearly every sample came with metadata listing a de-identified subject ID, COVID-19 status, age in years and sex. Where available, HLA class I and class II types were taken from metadata supplied by the sample provider and were not determined by assay-based typing. The material from the prospective study consisted of cDNA or gDNA derived from T cells, B-cell-depleted T cells, or PBMCs. The samples were drawn from the first 160 participants of the ongoing ImmuneRACE study and from 950 to 1,500 subjects provided by 6 global collaborators. The repertoires were made available in a free public database intended to serve as a resource for research on the immune response to SARS-CoV-2. Subjects who had been exposed to COVID-19, were actively infected with it, or had recovered from it provided the deeply sampled blood TCRbeta repertoires that made up the dataset. Points the paper makes about the study in general: Clinical and demographic metadata were provided uncurated, with the amount varying by source and participant.

Turning to this clone: Its cognate antigen has yet to be identified. Base qualities are not at hand, and no much larger clone is one base apart.

The immunoSEQ Assay, a bias-controlled multiplex PCR, was used to amplify TCRbeta CDR3 regions from genomic DNA. The study's processing was this. Within the assay, amplification of reference gene primers was used to estimate how many nucleated cells each sample contained. To quantify the absolute abundance of each unique TCRbeta CDR3 rearrangement, sequence reads were collapsed and filtered. For each sample, productive Simpson clonality was calculated as the square root of Simpson's diversity index across productive rearrangements. Imported from immuneACCESS, the table was reduced by TCRdb to in-frame sequences with V and J called. These copies leave out some clones; in studies compared against another copy, an unresolved V gene accounts for under half, and the cause of the remainder is not known. D and trimming were read from the DNA, whereas the V and J calls and clone size are those reported in that table. This sample holds 200,000 to 300,000 clones; about 86% were observed only once. The ten top clones hold over 7.5% of the sample.

From a lookup of the germline V gene (reference sequence), CDR1 and CDR2 are LNHDA and SQIVND. The CDR3 has 12 amino acids, counting the end cysteine and phenylalanine. Of all the DNA, just the CDR3 is kept, 36 bases in frame from base 1. The trim is 6 bases for V and 7 bases for J, with a gap of 9 bases between the germline ends. Each collaborating institution followed its own protocols to collect whole blood in K2EDTA tubes. For TCRbeta analysis, collaborators shipped samples in one of three forms: frozen whole blood, isolated PBMCs, or DNA extracted from either of those sample types. Material: peripheral blood. The clonotype comes from an elderly man with acute or convalescent COVID-19. The receptor chain draws on TRBV19 and TRBJ2-2; too little of a D gene remains to name it. At the DNA level, the sequence is TGTGCCAGTAGCGTTAGCTACGGGGAGCTGTTTTTT. Translated, this gives CASSVSYGELFF.